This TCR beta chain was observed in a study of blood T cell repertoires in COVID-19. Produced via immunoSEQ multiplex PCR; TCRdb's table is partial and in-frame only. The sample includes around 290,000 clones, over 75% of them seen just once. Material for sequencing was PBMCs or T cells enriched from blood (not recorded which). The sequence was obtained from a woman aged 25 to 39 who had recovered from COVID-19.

CDR3 bases: TGTGCCAGCAGCGTAGGGCCTAGCACAGATACGCAGTATTTT. Translation: CASSVGPSTDTQYF. This chain links TRBV9 with TRBJ2-3; D gene uncertain. The CDR3 has 14 amino acids. Germline values: CDR1 SGDLS, CDR2 YYNGEE. Between the trimmed V and J ends, which lost 0 bases and 0 bases, there was a span of 5 bases.